This T cell receptor (beta chain) is drawn from a study of CD8 T cells in Susac syndrome. Germline V gene data show CDR1 as SNHLY and CDR2 as FYNNEI. V was cut by 6 bases and J by 6 bases, with 15 bases left in between. The CDR3 has 14 residues. It was with random hexamers that 0.5 to 1 ug RNA was reverse transcribed. TCR beta CDR3 was amplified by immunoSEQ multiplex PCR. This amplification extended across 54 Vbeta and 13 Jbeta segments. MiXCR, run by TCRdb on the immunoSEQ multiplex PCR reads, gives a single entry per CDR3 protein. This table holds tens of thousands of distinct CDR3 sequences, roughly 94% found once.

Sequenced material: CD4+ T cells from PBMCs. This chain links TRBV2 with TRBJ1-3; D uncertain. This receptor was taken from a human donor with Susac syndrome. The CDR3 here is CASRLRLVENTIYF. The DNA for the CDR3 is TGTGCCAGCAGACTGCGGTTAGTCGAAAACACCATATATTTT.